This T cell receptor beta chain was captured by sequencing in a study of cytomegalovirus exposure and HLA in healthy donors. Looked up from germline, CDR1 is LNHDA and CDR2 is SQIVND (reference sequence). CDR3 length: 18 amino acids. Trimming took 5 bases from V and 4 from J; bases not matched to a gene: 13. Researchers ran the PCR with 60 Vbeta and 13 Jbeta primers. TCRdb keeps only in-frame clones here, not all; method: immunoSEQ multiplex PCR. The data hold tens of thousands of clones, with roughly 72% observed a single time. The sequence was obtained from a man in his forties in good health and CMV-seropositive. Sequenced material: PBMCs. The rearrangement links TRBV19 to TRBJ2-6; TRBD1 agrees at 8 bases. Here the CDR3 reads CASSAMDRDVGGANVLTF. As DNA, the CDR3 is TGTGCCAGTAGTGCCATGGACAGGGATGTCGGAGGGGCCAACGTCCTGACTTTC.